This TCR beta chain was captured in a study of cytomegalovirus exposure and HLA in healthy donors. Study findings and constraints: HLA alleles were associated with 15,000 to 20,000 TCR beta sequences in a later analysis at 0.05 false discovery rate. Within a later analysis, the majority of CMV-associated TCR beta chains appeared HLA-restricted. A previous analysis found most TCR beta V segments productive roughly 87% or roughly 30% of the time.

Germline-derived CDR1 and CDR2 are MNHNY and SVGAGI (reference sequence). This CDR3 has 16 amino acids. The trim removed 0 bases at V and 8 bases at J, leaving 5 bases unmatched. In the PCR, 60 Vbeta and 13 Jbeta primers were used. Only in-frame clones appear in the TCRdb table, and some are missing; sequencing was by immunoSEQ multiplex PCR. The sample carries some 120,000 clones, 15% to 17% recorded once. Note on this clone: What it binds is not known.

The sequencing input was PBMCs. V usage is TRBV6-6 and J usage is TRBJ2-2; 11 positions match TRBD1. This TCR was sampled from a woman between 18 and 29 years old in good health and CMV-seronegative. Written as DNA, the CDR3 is TGTGCCAGCAGTTACTCTAGGACAGGGGGCTTTGGGGAGCTGTTTTTT. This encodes CASSYSRTGGFGELFF.